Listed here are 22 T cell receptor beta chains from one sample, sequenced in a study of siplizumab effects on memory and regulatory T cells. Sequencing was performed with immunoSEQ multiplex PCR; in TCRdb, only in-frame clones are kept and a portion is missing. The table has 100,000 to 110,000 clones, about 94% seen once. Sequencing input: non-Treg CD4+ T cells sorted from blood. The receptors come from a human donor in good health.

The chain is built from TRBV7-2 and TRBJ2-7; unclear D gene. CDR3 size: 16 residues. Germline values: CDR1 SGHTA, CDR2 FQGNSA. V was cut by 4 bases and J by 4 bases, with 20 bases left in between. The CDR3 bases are TGTGCCAGCAGCTACAGAACAACGAATAAAAAATACGAGCAGTACTTC. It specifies CASSYRTTNKKYEQYF.

CDR3 DNA: TGTGCCAGCAGCATAGTGGAGGCCACTGAAGCTTTCTTT. Translating it yields CASSIVEATEAFF. This rearrangement joins TRBV6-1 to TRBJ1-1, with unresolved D. CDR3 length equals 13 residues. V lost 6 bases and J lost 4, with 12 bases in between. Looked up from germline, CDR1 is MNHNS and CDR2 is SASEGT.

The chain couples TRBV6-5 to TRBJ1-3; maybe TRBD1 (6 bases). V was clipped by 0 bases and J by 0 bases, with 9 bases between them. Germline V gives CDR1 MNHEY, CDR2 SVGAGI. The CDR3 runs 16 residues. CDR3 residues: CASSYSGASSGNTIYF. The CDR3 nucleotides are TGTGCCAGCAGTTACTCGGGGGCTAGCTCTGGAAACACCATATATTTT.

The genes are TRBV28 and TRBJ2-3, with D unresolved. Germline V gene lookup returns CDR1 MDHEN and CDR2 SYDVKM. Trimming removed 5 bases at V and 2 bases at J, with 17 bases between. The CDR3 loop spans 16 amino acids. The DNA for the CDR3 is TGTGCCAGCAGTCCCGTCCGTGGATTCAACACAGATACGCAGTATTTT. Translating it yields CASSPVRGFNTDTQYF.

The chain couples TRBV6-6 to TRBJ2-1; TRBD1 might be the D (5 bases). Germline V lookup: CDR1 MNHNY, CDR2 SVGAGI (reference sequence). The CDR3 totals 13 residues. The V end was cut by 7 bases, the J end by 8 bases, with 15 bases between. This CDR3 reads CASKITGSHEQFF. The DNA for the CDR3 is TGTGCCAGCAAGATAACAGGTTCGCATGAGCAGTTCTTC.

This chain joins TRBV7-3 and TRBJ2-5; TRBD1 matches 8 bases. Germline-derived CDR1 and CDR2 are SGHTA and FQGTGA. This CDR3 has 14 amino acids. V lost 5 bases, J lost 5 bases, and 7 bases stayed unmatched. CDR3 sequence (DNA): TGTGCCAGCAGCCCCGGACAGGGAGGCGAGACCCAGTACTTC. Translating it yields CASSPGQGGETQYF.

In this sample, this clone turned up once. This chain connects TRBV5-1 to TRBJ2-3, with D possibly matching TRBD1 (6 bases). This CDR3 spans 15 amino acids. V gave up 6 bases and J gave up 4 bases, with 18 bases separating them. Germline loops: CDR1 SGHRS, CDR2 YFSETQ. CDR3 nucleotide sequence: TGCGCCAGCAAAACCGGGACATTGACTCCAGATACGCAGTATTTT. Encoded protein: CASKTGTLTPDTQYF.

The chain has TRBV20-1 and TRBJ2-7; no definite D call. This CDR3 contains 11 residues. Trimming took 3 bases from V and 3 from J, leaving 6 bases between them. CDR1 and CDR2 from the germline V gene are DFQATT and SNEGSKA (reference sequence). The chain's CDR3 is CSASQDYEQYF. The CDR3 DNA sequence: TGCAGTGCTAGTCAGGACTACGAGCAGTACTTC.

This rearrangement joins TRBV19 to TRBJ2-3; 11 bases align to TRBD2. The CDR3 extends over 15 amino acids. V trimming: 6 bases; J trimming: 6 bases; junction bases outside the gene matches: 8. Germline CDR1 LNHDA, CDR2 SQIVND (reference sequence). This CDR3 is CASSLAGGLWDTQYF. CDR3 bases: TGTGCCAGTAGCCTAGCGGGAGGACTCTGGGATACGCAGTATTTT.

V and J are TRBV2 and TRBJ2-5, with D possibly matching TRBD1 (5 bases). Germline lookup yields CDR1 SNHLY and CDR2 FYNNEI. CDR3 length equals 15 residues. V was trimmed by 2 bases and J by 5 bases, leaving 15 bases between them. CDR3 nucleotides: TGTGCCAGCAGTGAATTCTCAGGGTTTGGGGAGACCCAGTACTTC. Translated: CASSEFSGFGETQYF.

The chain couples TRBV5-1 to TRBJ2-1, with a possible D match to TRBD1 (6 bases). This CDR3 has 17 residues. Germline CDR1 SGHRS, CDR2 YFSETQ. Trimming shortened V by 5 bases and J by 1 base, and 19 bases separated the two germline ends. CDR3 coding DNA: TGCGCCAGCAGGGGGGCGGTCTCACCCGGGTCCTACAATGAGCAGTTCTTC. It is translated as CASRGAVSPGSYNEQFF.

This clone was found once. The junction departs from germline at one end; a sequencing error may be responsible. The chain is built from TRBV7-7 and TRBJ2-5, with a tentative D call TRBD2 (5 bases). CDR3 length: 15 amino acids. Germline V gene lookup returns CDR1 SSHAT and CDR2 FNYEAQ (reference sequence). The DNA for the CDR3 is TGTGCTAGCAGCTTAGGTCTCGGGGAAACGGAGACCCAGTACTTC. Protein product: CASSLGLGETETQYF.

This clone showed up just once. The CDR3 sequence: CASSLNGGGQAFF. Here the CDR3 DNA reads TGTGCCAGCAGCTTAAACGGCGGCGGACAAGCTTTCTTT. J is TRBJ1-1 and V is TRBV7-3, with unresolved D. Germline V gene data show CDR1 as SGHTA and CDR2 as FQGTGA. V lost 1 base and J 9 bases, leaving 12 bases between the germline ends. The CDR3 loop spans 13 amino acids.

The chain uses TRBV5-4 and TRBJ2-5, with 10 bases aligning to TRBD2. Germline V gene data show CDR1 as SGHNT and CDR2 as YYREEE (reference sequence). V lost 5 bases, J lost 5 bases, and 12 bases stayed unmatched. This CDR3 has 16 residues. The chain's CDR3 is CASRPPGTSAKETQYF. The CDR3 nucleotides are TGTGCCAGCAGACCCCCCGGGACTAGCGCCAAGGAGACCCAGTACTTC.

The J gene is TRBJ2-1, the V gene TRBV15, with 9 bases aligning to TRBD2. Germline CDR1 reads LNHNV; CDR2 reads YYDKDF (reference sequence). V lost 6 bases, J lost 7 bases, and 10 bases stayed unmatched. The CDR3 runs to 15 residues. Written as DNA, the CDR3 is TGTGCCACCAGTATTAGTAGCGGGAGTCATAATGAGCAGTTCTTC. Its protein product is CATSISSGSHNEQFF.

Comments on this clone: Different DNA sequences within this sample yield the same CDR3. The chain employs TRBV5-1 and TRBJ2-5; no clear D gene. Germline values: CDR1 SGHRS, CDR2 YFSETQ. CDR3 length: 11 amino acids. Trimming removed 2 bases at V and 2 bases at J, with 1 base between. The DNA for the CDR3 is TGCGCCAGCAGCTTACAAGAGACCCAGTACTTC. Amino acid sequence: CASSLQETQYF.

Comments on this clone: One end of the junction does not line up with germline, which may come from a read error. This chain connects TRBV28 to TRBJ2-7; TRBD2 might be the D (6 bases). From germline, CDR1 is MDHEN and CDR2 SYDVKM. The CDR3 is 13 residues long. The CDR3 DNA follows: TGTGCCAGCAGCAGCTCCAGCACTAGCCCCGTGGACTTC. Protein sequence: CASSSSSTSPVDF.

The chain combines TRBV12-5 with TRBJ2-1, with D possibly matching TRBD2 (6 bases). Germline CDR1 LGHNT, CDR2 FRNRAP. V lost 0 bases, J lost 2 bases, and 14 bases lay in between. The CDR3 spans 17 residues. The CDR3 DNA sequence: TGTGCTAGTGGTTTGGTACGAATAGCGGAGACCTACAATGAGCAGTTCTTC. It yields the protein CASGLVRIAETYNEQFF. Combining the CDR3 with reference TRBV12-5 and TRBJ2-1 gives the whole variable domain DARVTQTPRHKVTEMGQEVTMRCQPILGHNTVFWYRQTMMQGLELLAYFRNRAPLDDSGMPKDRFSAEMPDATLATLKIQPSEPRDSAVYFCASGLVRIAETYNEQFFGPGTRLTVL.

The CDR3 DNA is TGTGCCAGCAGCCTAAGGGAGGGGTTCTCTGGAAACACCATATATTTT. Encoded protein: CASSLREGFSGNTIYF. The chain recombines TRBV4-2 with TRBJ1-3; a possible D gene is TRBD1 (5 bases). The ends were cut back, 4 bases at V and 0 bases at J, with 13 bases in the middle. CDR3 length: 16 residues. The germline V gene has CDR1 LGHNA and CDR2 YNFKEQ.

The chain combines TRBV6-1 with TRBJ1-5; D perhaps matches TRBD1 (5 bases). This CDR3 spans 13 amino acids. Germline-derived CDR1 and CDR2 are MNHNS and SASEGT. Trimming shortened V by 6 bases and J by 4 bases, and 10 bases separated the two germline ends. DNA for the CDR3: TGTGCCAGCAGGTCCCAGGGTAATCAGCCCCAGCATTTT. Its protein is CASRSQGNQPQHF.

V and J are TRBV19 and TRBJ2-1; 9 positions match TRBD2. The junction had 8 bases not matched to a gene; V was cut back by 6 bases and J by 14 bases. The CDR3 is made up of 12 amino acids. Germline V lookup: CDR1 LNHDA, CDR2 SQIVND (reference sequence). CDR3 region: CASRRPSGKEFF. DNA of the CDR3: TGTGCCAGTAGGCGACCTAGCGGGAAGGAGTTCTTC.

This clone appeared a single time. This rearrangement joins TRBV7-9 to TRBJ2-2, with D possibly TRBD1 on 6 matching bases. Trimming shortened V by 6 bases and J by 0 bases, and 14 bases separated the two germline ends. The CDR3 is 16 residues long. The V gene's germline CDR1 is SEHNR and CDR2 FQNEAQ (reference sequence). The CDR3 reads CASRPAGAANTGELFF. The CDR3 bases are TGTGCCAGCAGGCCAGCAGGGGCCGCGAACACCGGGGAGCTGTTTTTT.